This TCR beta chain stems from a study of molecular identifiers for immune sequencing clone quantification. MiXCR was run by TCRdb on the PCR reads, yielding one entry per CDR3 protein. Among hundreds of thousands of distinct CDR3 sequences listed, about 21% were seen once. This clonotype was recorded at least ten times. The CDR3 consists of 14 residues. V dropped 2 bases and J dropped 3 bases, with 10 bases sitting between them. The rearrangement uses TRBV12-3 or TRBV12-4 and TRBJ2-5; tentative D call: TRBD2 (6 bases). Sequencing used naive CD8+ T cells from blood, with Jurkat cell RNA spiked in. Subset denoted: FACS-sorted CD8+CD4-CCR7+CD45RA+ naive T cells. The source of this sequence is a human donor in good health. Some libraries in this study had Jurkat cell RNA spiked in. The CDR3 loop is CASSLRETEETQYF. For the CDR3, the DNA is TGTGCCAGCAGTTTACGGGAGACCGAAGAGACCCAGTACTTC.